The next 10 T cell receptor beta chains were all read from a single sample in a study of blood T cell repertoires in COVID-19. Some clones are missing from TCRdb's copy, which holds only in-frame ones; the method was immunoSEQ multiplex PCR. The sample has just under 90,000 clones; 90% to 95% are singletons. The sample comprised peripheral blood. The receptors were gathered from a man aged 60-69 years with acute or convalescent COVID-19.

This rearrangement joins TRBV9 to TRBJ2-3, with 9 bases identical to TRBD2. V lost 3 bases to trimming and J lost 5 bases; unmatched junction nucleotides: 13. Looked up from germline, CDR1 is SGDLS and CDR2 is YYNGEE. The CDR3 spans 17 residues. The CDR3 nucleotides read TGTGCCAGCAGCGAATACGGGGCTAGCGGGATGGTAGATACGCAGTATTTT. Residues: CASSEYGASGMVDTQYF.

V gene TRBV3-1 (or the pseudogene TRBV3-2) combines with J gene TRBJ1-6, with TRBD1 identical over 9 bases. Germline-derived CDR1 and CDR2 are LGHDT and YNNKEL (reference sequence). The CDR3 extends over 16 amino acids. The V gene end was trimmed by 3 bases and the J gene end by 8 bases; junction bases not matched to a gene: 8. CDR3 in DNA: TGTGCCAGCAGCCATGACCGGGACAGGGTTTATTCACCCCTCCACTTT. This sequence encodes CASSHDRDRVYSPLHF.

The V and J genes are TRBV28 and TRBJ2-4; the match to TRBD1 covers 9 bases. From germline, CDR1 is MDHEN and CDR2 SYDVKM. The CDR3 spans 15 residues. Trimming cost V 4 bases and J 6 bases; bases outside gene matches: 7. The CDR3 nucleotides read TGTGCCAGCAGTTCCCCTGGACAGGGGACAAACATTCAGTACTTC. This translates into CASSSPGQGTNIQYF.

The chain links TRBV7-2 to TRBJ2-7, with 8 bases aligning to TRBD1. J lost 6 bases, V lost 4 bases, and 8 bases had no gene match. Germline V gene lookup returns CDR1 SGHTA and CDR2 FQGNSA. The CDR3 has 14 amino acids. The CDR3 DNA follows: TGTGCCAGCAGCTCGTTAAGGACAGGGACCGAGCAGTACTTC. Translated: CASSSLRTGTEQYF.

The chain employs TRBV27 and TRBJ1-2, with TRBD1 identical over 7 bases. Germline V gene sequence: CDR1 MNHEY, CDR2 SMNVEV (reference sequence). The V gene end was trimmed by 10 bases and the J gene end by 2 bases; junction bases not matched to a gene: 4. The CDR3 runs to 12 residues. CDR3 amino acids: CATSGGNYGYTF. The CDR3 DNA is TGTGCCACCTCAGGGGGGAACTATGGCTACACCTTC.

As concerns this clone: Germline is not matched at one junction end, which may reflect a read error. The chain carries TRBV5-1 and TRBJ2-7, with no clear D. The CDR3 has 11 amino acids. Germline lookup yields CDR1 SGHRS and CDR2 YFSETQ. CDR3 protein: CASSSSHEQYF. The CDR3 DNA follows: TGCGCCAGCAGCTCCTCCCACGAGCAGTACTTC.

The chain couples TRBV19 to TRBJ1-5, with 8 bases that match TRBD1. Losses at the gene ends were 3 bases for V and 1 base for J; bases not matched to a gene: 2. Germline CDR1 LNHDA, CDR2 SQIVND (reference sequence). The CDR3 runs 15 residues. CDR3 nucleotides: TGTGCCAGTAGTATCAGGACAGGGAGCAATCAGCCCCAGCATTTT. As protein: CASSIRTGSNQPQHF.

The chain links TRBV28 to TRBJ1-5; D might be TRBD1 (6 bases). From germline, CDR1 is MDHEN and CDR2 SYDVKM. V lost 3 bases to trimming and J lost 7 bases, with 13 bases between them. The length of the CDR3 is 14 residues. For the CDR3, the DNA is TGTGCCAGCAGTTTCGGGACAAAGCAACAGCCCCAGCATTTT. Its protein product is CASSFGTKQQPQHF.

CDR3 sequence: CASSFTEGEQYF. The CDR3 DNA follows: TGTGCCAGCAGCTTTACGGAGGGTGAGCAGTATTTT. The rearrangement links TRBV7-9 to TRBJ2-3, with D possibly matching TRBD2 (6 bases). Germline loops: CDR1 SEHNR, CDR2 FQNEAQ (reference sequence). V was shortened by 3 bases and J by 11 bases, with 12 bases between the two germline ends. The CDR3 loop spans 12 amino acids.

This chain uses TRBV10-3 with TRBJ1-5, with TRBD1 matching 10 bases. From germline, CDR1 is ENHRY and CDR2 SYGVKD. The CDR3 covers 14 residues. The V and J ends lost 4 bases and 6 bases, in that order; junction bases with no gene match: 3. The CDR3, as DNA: TGTGCCATCAGTGGCGGACAGGGGGGTCAGCCCCAGCATTTT. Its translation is CAISGGQGGQPQHF.